One and the same sample provided the 30 T cell receptor beta chains below, sequenced in a study of technical replicates of blood from several donors. The method was immunoSEQ multiplex PCR; TCRdb's version includes in-frame clones alone and lacks a portion of them. This sample yields approximately 76,000 clones, of which 95% to 98% are seen a single time; over 0.15% belongs to the top ten. Sequencing was carried out using T cells isolated from PBMCs. These receptors all stem from a human donor in good health.

The table lists this clone with a count of one. The chain carries TRBV4-2 and TRBJ2-3, with TRBD2 matching over 7 bases. The CDR3 loop spans 17 amino acids. Looked up from germline, CDR1 is LGHNA and CDR2 is YNFKEQ. The V gene end was trimmed by 0 bases and the J gene end by 0 bases; junction bases not matched to a gene: 6. In DNA form, the CDR3 reads TGTGCCAGCAGCCAAGATGTACTAGCGATAAGCACAGATACGCAGTATTTT. This gives the protein CASSQDVLAISTDTQYF.

This clone was seen only once. J is TRBJ2-7 and V is TRBV2; D gene uncertain. Trimming took off 8 bases at V and 5 bases at J, with 10 bases between the two ends. This CDR3 is built from 11 residues. Germline V gene lookup returns CDR1 SNHLY and CDR2 FYNNEI. The CDR3 protein is CASLISHEQYF. The CDR3 nucleotides read TGTGCCAGCCTTATTAGCCACGAGCAGTACTTC.

This rearrangement joins TRBV7-9 to TRBJ1-5; no reliable D call. Germline CDR1 and CDR2: SEHNR and FQNEAQ (reference sequence). With 2 bases removed from V and 7 bases from J, the gap between germline ends came to 21 bases. This CDR3 is built from 17 residues. Written as DNA, the CDR3 is TGTGCCAGCAGCTTATCTGGCTCTAGCGGTCCGGTGCAGCCCCAGCATTTT. Protein product: CASSLSGSSGPVQPQHF.

The chain links TRBV28 to TRBJ1-4; TRBD1 matches 8 bases. Looked up from germline, CDR1 is MDHEN and CDR2 is SYDVKM. V dropped 2 bases and J dropped 4; count of bases not matched to a gene: 12. The CDR3 consists of 18 residues. Here the CDR3 DNA reads TGTGCCAGCAGTTTACGCACCCTTATACAGGGGGTTAATGAAAAACTGTTTTTT. Its translation: CASSLRTLIQGVNEKLFF.

The chain is built from TRBV11-2 and TRBJ2-1; 11 positions agree with TRBD2. Germline trimming cut 1 base from V and 7 bases from J; bases unmatched to any gene: 12. The CDR3 runs 18 residues. The V gene's germline CDR1 is SGHAT and CDR2 FQNNGV. The DNA for the CDR3 is TGTGCCAGCAGCTTAGCCCCACTAGCGGGGGCCGCAGGGAATGAGCAGTTCTTC. Amino acid sequence: CASSLAPLAGAAGNEQFF.

The chain couples TRBV10-1 to TRBJ2-3, with D maybe TRBD2 (6 bases). Germline CDR1 reads WNHNN; CDR2 reads SYGVQD (reference sequence). Between the trimmed V and J ends, which lost 7 bases and 2 bases, there was a span of 16 bases. The CDR3 is made up of 15 amino acids. This chain's CDR3 is CASTTVGGTTDTQYF. The CDR3 DNA sequence: TGCGCCAGCACTACGGTGGGGGGTACCACAGATACGCAGTATTTT.

The gene calls are TRBV5-4 and TRBJ2-5; 12 bases are shared with TRBD2. Germline CDR1 is SGHNT and CDR2 is YYREEE (reference sequence). Trimming at V came to 4 bases and at J to 1 base, leaving 14 bases not matched to a gene. The CDR3 is 19 residues long. The CDR3 region is CASSTTVGLAGPSQETQYF. The CDR3 DNA follows: TGTGCCAGCAGCACCACAGTGGGACTAGCGGGTCCGTCCCAAGAGACCCAGTACTTC.

V and J are TRBV6-5 and TRBJ1-4; a weak D match, TRBD1 (5 bases). The germline V and J ends were trimmed by 2 bases and 7 bases, with 11 bases remaining between them. The CDR3 totals 14 residues. CDR1 and CDR2 from the germline V gene are MNHEY and SVGAGI. CDR3 nucleotides: TGTGCCAGCAGTTACCAGGTCGGGGGTGAAAAACTGTTTTTT. This codes for CASSYQVGGEKLFF.

This chain uses TRBV7-9 with TRBJ1-2; D not resolved. This CDR3 is 12 amino acids long. V lost 1 base to trimming and J lost 14 bases, with 14 bases between them. Germline V gives CDR1 SEHNR, CDR2 FQNEAQ (reference sequence). The CDR3 sequence: CASSLETLAGTF. In DNA form, the CDR3 reads TGTGCCAGCAGCTTAGAGACCCTTGCCGGGACCTTC.

The chain employs TRBV15 and TRBJ2-5, with TRBD1 matching over 7 bases. The CDR3 covers 19 residues. The ends lost 2 bases at V and 2 bases at J; junction bases unmatched: 17. Germline lookup yields CDR1 LNHNV and CDR2 YYDKDF (reference sequence). The DNA of the CDR3 is TGTGCCACCAGCAGACCTAACCGGGACAGCAAAAACATTCAAGAGACCCAGTACTTC. This translates into CATSRPNRDSKNIQETQYF. The whole variable domain, filled in from reference TRBV15 and TRBJ2-5, reads DAMVIQNPRYQVTQFGKPVTLSCSQTLNHNVMYWYQQKSSQAPKLLFHYYDKDFNNEADTPDNFQSRRPNTSFCFLDIRSPGLGDTAMYLCATSRPNRDSKNIQETQYFGPGTRLLVL.

Here the CDR3 reads CASSLSIGEDTQYF. The CDR3 nucleotides are TGTGCCAGCAGTTTATCGATAGGGGAAGATACGCAGTATTTT. The chain has TRBV27 and TRBJ2-3; D may be TRBD1 (5 bases). Trimming shortened V by 0 bases and J by 5 bases, and 9 bases separated the two germline ends. From germline, CDR1 is MNHEY and CDR2 SMNVEV (reference sequence). The CDR3 covers 14 residues.

The J gene is TRBJ1-1, the V gene TRBV5-1; possible D gene TRBD1, 5 bases. The CDR3 spans 14 residues. Germline assignment: CDR1 SGHRS and CDR2 YFSETQ. The V end was cut by 1 base, the J end by 3 bases, with 10 bases between. CDR3 residues: CASSLFGADTEAFF. The CDR3 nucleotides are TGCGCCAGCAGCTTGTTTGGGGCTGACACTGAAGCTTTCTTT.

The rearrangement links TRBV7-8 to TRBJ1-5; D is ambiguous. Germline CDR1 and CDR2: SGHVS and FQNEAQ. The CDR3 consists of 17 residues. Trimming pared 5 bases from V and 0 bases from J, leaving 17 bases between. In DNA form, the CDR3 reads TGTGCCAGCAGCGAAAAAAGGCGGGGTACTAGCAATCAGCCCCAGCATTTT. This sequence encodes CASSEKRRGTSNQPQHF.

This chain uses TRBV19 with TRBJ1-4; 11 nucleotides line up with TRBD1. Germline trimming cut 3 bases from V and 5 bases from J; bases unmatched to any gene: 8. This CDR3 is built from 17 residues. In germline, CDR1 is LNHDA, CDR2 SQIVND (reference sequence). The CDR3 sequence is CASSIRWGQGVNEKLFF. The CDR3 DNA reads as TGTGCCAGTAGTATCCGTTGGGGACAGGGGGTAAATGAAAAACTGTTTTTT.

This sequence joins TRBV11-2 and TRBJ1-1; weak D call: TRBD1 (5 bases). This CDR3 region has 14 residues. V was clipped by 3 bases and J by 6 bases, with 14 bases between them. CDR1 is SGHAT and CDR2 is FQNNGV in the germline V gene. CDR3 sequence: CASSLRRGEAEAFF. The CDR3 region has the DNA TGTGCCAGCAGCTTGAGGAGAGGGGAGGCTGAAGCTTTCTTT.

The rearrangement uses TRBV5-1 and TRBJ1-2, with D tentatively TRBD1 (5 bases). The CDR3 has 17 residues. Trimming took off 1 base at V and 3 bases at J, with 19 bases between the two ends. CDR1 is SGHRS, CDR2 YFSETQ, per germline. The CDR3 loop reads CASSLSAGGRDDYGYTF. CDR3 DNA: TGCGCCAGCAGCTTGAGCGCCGGGGGAAGGGACGACTATGGCTACACCTTC.

The V call is TRBV28, the J call TRBJ2-5; D possibly corresponds to TRBD1 (6 bases). Germline CDR1 reads MDHEN; CDR2 reads SYDVKM. Trimming removed 7 bases at V and 4 bases at J, with 19 bases between. This CDR3 is built from 15 residues. DNA for the CDR3: TGTGCCAGCAAGGGTCGGGACAACGCAAGAGAGACCCAGTACTTC. This gives the protein CASKGRDNARETQYF.

The genes are TRBV7-2 and TRBJ2-7; TRBD1 matches at 7 bases. This CDR3 is 14 amino acids long. Germline V CDR1 and CDR2: SGHTA, FQGNSA. After removal of 3 bases from V and 4 bases from J, the junction contained 6 bases not matched to a gene. This chain's CDR3 is CASSLYRGPYEQYF. Written as DNA, the CDR3 is TGTGCCAGCAGCTTGTACAGGGGCCCTTACGAGCAGTACTTC.

The V and J genes are TRBV18 and TRBJ1-1; the D gene is possibly TRBD1 (5 bases). V was trimmed by 4 bases and J by 4 bases, leaving 7 bases between them. The V gene's germline CDR1 is KGHSH and CDR2 LQKENI. The CDR3 is 12 amino acids. The chain's CDR3 is CASSLDSTEAFF. The CDR3 coding sequence is TGTGCCAGCTCACTAGACAGCACTGAAGCTTTCTTT.

The gene calls are TRBV5-4 and TRBJ2-7; D might be TRBD2 (6 bases). CDR1 SGHNT and CDR2 YYREEE come from the germline V gene (reference sequence). V shed 7 bases and J shed 7 bases, with 18 bases lying between them. The CDR3 totals 13 residues. The CDR3 DNA reads as TGTGCCAGCCCGGGGGACCGCCCAGGGGAGCAGTACTTC. It encodes CASPGDRPGEQYF.

The chain recombines TRBV28 with TRBJ1-3; D may be TRBD1 (5 bases). Germline values: CDR1 MDHEN, CDR2 SYDVKM. The CDR3 runs 15 residues. V was pared by 6 bases and J by 0 bases, with 12 bases between. The CDR3 coding sequence is TGTGCCAGCAGGGAACAGGTTAGCTCTGGAAACACCATATATTTT. It yields the protein CASREQVSSGNTIYF.

This clone came up once. CDR3 sequence: CASSLTEIHEQYF. The CDR3 DNA sequence: TGTGCCAGCAGCTTAACGGAGATCCACGAGCAGTACTTC. The genes are TRBV7-3 and TRBJ2-7; D remains unclear. V lost 0 bases, J lost 5 bases, and 8 bases lay in between. The CDR3 length is 13 residues. Germline V gene sequence: CDR1 SGHTA, CDR2 FQGTGA. Based on the CDR3 plus reference TRBV7-3 and TRBJ2-7, the full variable domain is GAGVSQTPSNKVTEKGKYVELRCDPISGHTALYWYRQSLGQGPEFLIYFQGTGAADDSGLPNDRFFAVRPEGSVSTLKIQRTERGDSAVYLCASSLTEIHEQYFGPGTRLTVT.

The chain uses TRBV2 and TRBJ2-7; D is perhaps TRBD2 (5 bases). Germline CDR1 and CDR2: SNHLY and FYNNEI. This CDR3 contains 15 residues. Trimming took 5 bases from V and 0 from J, leaving 14 bases between them. CDR3 protein: CASSRRRGYSYEQYF. As DNA, the CDR3 is TGTGCCAGCAGTCGACGACGGGGTTACTCCTACGAGCAGTACTTC.

J is TRBJ2-4 and V is TRBV28; tentatively, D is TRBD1 (5 bases). The V and J ends lost 2 bases and 4 bases respectively, with 9 bases between them. Germline values: CDR1 MDHEN, CDR2 SYDVKM. This CDR3 region has 14 residues. CDR3 sequence reads: CASSLIYRKNIQYF. The CDR3 nucleotides are TGTGCCAGCAGTTTAATATACAGGAAAAACATTCAGTACTTC.

This chain joins TRBV28 and TRBJ2-3, with D unresolved. The CDR3 has 16 amino acids. Trimming pared 3 bases from V and 2 bases from J, leaving 15 bases between. Germline V CDR1 and CDR2: MDHEN, SYDVKM. The CDR3 sequence: CASSLRLQLSTDTQYF. The CDR3, as DNA: TGTGCCAGCAGTTTGAGGTTGCAGCTCTCCACAGATACGCAGTATTTT.

The genes are TRBV28 and TRBJ2-3; D is possibly TRBD2 (6 bases). The CDR3 is made up of 16 amino acids. CDR1 and CDR2 from the germline V gene are MDHEN and SYDVKM. V shed 7 bases and J shed 1 base, with 18 bases lying between them. The CDR3 bases are TGTGCCAGCACCCTATCCTCCCCGGGAGGCACAGATACGCAGTATTTT. Translated: CASTLSSPGGTDTQYF.

This clone came up once. The chain uses TRBV7-6 and TRBJ2-1, with 9 bases fitting TRBD2. Trimming took 7 bases from V and 0 from J; bases not matched to a gene: 7. This CDR3 comprises 16 residues. Per the germline V gene, CDR1 is SGHVS and CDR2 is FNYEAQ. The CDR3 protein is CASTQLAGASYNEQFF. The DNA of the CDR3 is TGTGCCAGCACTCAATTAGCGGGGGCCTCCTACAATGAGCAGTTCTTC.

This clone was detected once. The V gene is TRBV10-3, the J gene TRBJ2-1; 9 nucleotides match TRBD2. The CDR3 extends over 15 amino acids. Germline CDR1 and CDR2: ENHRY and SYGVKD. The V and J ends lost 7 bases and 2 bases, in that order; junction bases with no gene match: 6. Here the CDR3 DNA reads TGTGCCATCACCGAGGCGGGGGGGGCCTACAATGAGCAGTTCTTC. Amino acids: CAITEAGGAYNEQFF.

The chain links TRBV7-9 to TRBJ2-7, with TRBD1 matching over 10 bases. Per germline, CDR1 SEHNR and CDR2 FQNEAQ (reference sequence). J was trimmed by 3 bases and V by 5 bases; bases with no gene match: 7. The CDR3 consists of 15 residues. CDR3 nucleotides: TGTGCCAGCAGCGCCCCGGACAGGGGGGTCTACGAGCAGTACTTC. Its protein is CASSAPDRGVYEQYF.

This chain links TRBV5-1 with TRBJ2-3, with D possibly matching TRBD1 (6 bases). Germline-derived CDR1 and CDR2 are SGHRS and YFSETQ. With 4 bases removed from V and 5 bases from J, the gap between germline ends came to 11 bases. The CDR3 length is 13 residues. Here the CDR3 DNA reads TGCGCCAGCAGCCTCTTACAGGGAGATACGCAGTATTTT. Its protein product is CASSLLQGDTQYF.